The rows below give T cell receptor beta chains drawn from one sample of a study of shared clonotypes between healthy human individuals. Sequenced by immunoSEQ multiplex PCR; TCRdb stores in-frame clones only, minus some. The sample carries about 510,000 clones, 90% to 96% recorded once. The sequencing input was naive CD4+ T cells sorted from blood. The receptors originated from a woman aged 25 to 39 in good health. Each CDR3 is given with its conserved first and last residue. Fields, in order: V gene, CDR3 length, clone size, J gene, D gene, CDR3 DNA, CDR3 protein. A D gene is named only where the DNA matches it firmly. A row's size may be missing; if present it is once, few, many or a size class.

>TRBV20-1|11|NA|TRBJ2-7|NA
TGCAGTGCTAGATCCTCCTACGAGCAGTACTTC
CSARSSYEQYF
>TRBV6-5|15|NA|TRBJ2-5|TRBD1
TGTGCCAGCAGTCGGGACAGGGCTCGCCAAGAGACCCAGTACTTC
CASSRDRARQETQYF
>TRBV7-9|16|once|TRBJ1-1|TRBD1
TGTGCCAGCACCCCCCCGACAGGGCTAGGAAGGACTGAAGCTTTCTTT
CASTPPTGLGRTEAFF
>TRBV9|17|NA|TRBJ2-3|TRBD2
TGTGCCAGCAGGTCACGGACTAGCGGGGATTCCACAGATACGCAGTATTTT
CASRSRTSGDSTDTQYF
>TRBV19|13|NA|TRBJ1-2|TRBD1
TGTGCCAGTAGTATACGACAGGGGAGAGGCTACACCTTC
CASSIRQGRGYTF
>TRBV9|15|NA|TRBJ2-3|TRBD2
TGTGCCAGCAGCGTAGGCCTAGCGGGAGCAGATACGCAGTATTTT
CASSVGLAGADTQYF
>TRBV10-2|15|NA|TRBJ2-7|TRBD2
TGCGCCAGCCAAACCCTAGCGGGAGGTACCTACGAGCAGTACTTC
CASQTLAGGTYEQYF
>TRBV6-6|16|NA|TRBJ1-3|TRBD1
TGTGCCAGCAGGGACGGGGGACAGGGGACTGGAAACACCATATATTTT
CASRDGGQGTGNTIYF
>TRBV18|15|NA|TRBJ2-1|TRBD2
TGTGCCAGCGCGGGAGTCCAACCCCGTGAAAATGAGCAGTTCTTC
CASAGVQPRENEQFF
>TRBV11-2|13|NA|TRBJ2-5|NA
TGTGCCAGCAGCTTAGTTCCGATAGGGACCCAGTACTTC
CASSLVPIGTQYF